This is a list of T cell receptor beta chains from one sample in a study of T cell changes during pregnancy in multiple sclerosis. Sequenced by immunoSEQ multiplex PCR; TCRdb stores in-frame clones only, minus some. Of fewer than 130,000 clones in the sample, more than 85% are singletons; the top ten hold approximately 3.7%. The sample here was peripheral blood, taken after pregnancy. The receptors come from a female donor with multiple sclerosis, enrolled in a pregnancy study. Both conserved end residues are part of each CDR3.

v_call,j_call,cdr3_aa
TRBV27,TRBJ1-1,CASSSTGQGQGAFF
TRBV4-2,TRBJ2-5,CASSQDIHRKETQYF
TRBV15,TRBJ1-6,CATSPTGFNSPLHF
TRBV5-1,TRBJ1-2,CASSLDRDYGYTF
TRBV29-1,TRBJ1-1,CSVVRQTEAFF
TRBV18,TRBJ2-7,CASSLYGLAGEAYEQYF
TRBV5-4,TRBJ2-2,CATIGGGGGTGELFF
TRBV5-1,TRBJ1-2,CASSKTGDYGYTF
TRBV18,TRBJ1-3,CASSRKGLSNSGNTIYF
TRBV19,TRBJ1-1,CASTITGVPTEAFF
TRBV4-2,TRBJ1-4,CASSRDRDREEKLFF
TRBV5-6,TRBJ2-5,CASSYGLAGGGETQYF
TRBV15,TRBJ1-2,CATSRQTLVRGYTF
TRBV6-6,TRBJ2-2,CASASRTARGELFF
TRBV30,TRBJ1-2,CAWSVGDNYGYTF
TRBV5-1,TRBJ1-1,CASSLPGQGKSSEAFF
TRBV9,TRBJ2-3,CASSESSGGRTDTQYF
TRBV18,TRBJ2-5,CASSPGGQAQYF
TRBV5-1,TRBJ2-1,CASSLEAGGPYNEQFF
TRBV13,TRBJ2-3,CASSPIRAGGTDTQYF
TRBV5-4,TRBJ1-2,CASSLDQGTNGYTF
TRBV7-9,TRBJ2-1,CASSHQGNEQFF
TRBV7-9,TRBJ2-3,CASSETRSSDTQYF
TRBV27,TRBJ2-3,CASNRLAGYHGTDTQYF
TRBV14,TRBJ2-7,CASSQVIPTGEQYF
TRBV7-3,TRBJ2-1,CASSLGSHEQFF
TRBV6-1,TRBJ1-2,CASSELGQEANYGYTF
TRBV7-8,TRBJ1-2,CASSLGGTGGSGYTF
TRBV2,TRBJ1-5,CASLGDRTRGQPQHF
TRBV27,TRBJ1-1,CASSFYREAPEAFF
TRBV19,TRBJ1-4,CATAPVPTNEKLFF
TRBV6-6,TRBJ1-2,CASSSRDYGYTF
TRBV4-1,TRBJ2-5,CASSQGDSWETQYF
TRBV30,TRBJ1-2,CAWSVQVYGYTF
TRBV9,TRBJ2-3,CASSVVGWGTDTQYF
TRBV25-1,TRBJ1-5,CASSFRAKGQGFSQPQHF
TRBV2,TRBJ1-4,CASVEVTRNEKLFF
TRBV6-5,TRBJ1-1,CASSYSGAVAEAFF
TRBV6-5,TRBJ2-7,CASTQGLRGEQYF
TRBV13,TRBJ2-7,CASSPDRGTLEQYF
TRBV6-4,TRBJ2-1,CASSDRLAGGPNEQFF
TRBV6-6,TRBJ2-1,CASSYPGGKYEQFF
TRBV19,TRBJ2-7,CASSPQDRAYEQYF
TRBV30,TRBJ2-7,CAWGDRPYEQYF
TRBV7-9,TRBJ2-7,CASRGGGEQYF
TRBV5-1,TRBJ1-2,CASSLVGTTYGYTF
TRBV15,TRBJ1-1,CATSNRQGWNTEAFF
TRBV7-2,TRBJ2-7,CASSSRQGSGEQYF
TRBV2,TRBJ2-3,CASRKGLAGTDTQYF
TRBV6-5,TRBJ2-7,CASSSTGVNSYEQYF
TRBV27,TRBJ1-1,CASRDSYTEAFF
TRBV7-9,TRBJ1-4,CASSLDGEGGKLFF